This record concerns one TCR beta chain sequence. Antigen: not known. These data are taken from a study of cytomegalovirus exposure and HLA in healthy donors. PCR was performed using 60 Vbeta and 13 Jbeta primers. The table came from immunoSEQ multiplex PCR; TCRdb's copy has only in-frame clones and leaves some out. This sample carries about 160,000 clones, roughly 79% of them seen once, and the ten largest clones take 7%. Germline loops: CDR1 LNHDA, CDR2 SQIVND (reference sequence). V lost 7 bases and J 4 bases, leaving 16 bases between the germline ends. This CDR3 spans 14 amino acids. General study findings and limits: While the bulk of TCR sequences proved rare, some public TCRs turned up in many donors. A later analysis associated 15,000 or so TCR beta sequences with HLA alleles at a 0.05 false discovery rate. Reports indicate that TCR beta sequences accurately predicted the HLA-A and HLA-B alleles of most subjects.

Although they were nominally healthy when sampled, donors likely had unrecorded immune exposures. The sequence was collected from a woman in her thirties or forties in good health and CMV-seropositive. The V and J genes are TRBV19 and TRBJ1-2; D possibly corresponds to TRBD1 (5 bases). The sequenced sample was PBMCs. Written as DNA, the CDR3 is TGTGCCAGTACCAGGGCTCCCGGGGGCTATGGCTACACCTTC. It is translated as CASTRAPGGYGYTF.